The 11 T cell receptor beta chains below were found in one sample sequenced in a study of blood T cell repertoires in COVID-19. Clones were sequenced by immunoSEQ multiplex PCR, and TCRdb holds only the in-frame ones, with some missing. The sample includes under 95,000 clones, approximately 85% of them seen just once. Material for sequencing was peripheral blood. All receptors derive from a woman older than 75 with COVID-19, enrolled during active disease.

The rearrangement links TRBV18 to TRBJ2-1; the match to TRBD2 covers 7 bases. This CDR3 has 16 residues. V dropped 0 bases and J dropped 3; count of bases not matched to a gene: 5. Germline CDR1 KGHSH, CDR2 LQKENI. The CDR3 loop is CASSPPFLAVYNEQFF. For the CDR3, the DNA is TGTGCCAGCTCACCACCCTTTCTAGCGGTCTACAATGAGCAGTTCTTC.

V gene TRBV5-1 combines with J gene TRBJ2-7; D possibly corresponds to TRBD1 (6 bases). The V gene lost 0 bases and the J gene lost 5 bases, with 15 bases spanning the gap. Per the germline V gene, CDR1 is SGHRS and CDR2 is YFSETQ. This CDR3 region has 15 residues. CDR3 DNA sequence: TGCGCCAGCAGCTTGGCCTCGGCAGGGGTGGACGAGCAGTACTTC. Translated, it gives CASSLASAGVDEQYF.

The chain employs TRBV6-2 or TRBV6-3 and TRBJ2-5, with TRBD1 matching over 8 bases. CDR3 length: 13 residues. Germline V CDR1 and CDR2: MNHEY, SVGEGT. V lost 3 bases to trimming and J lost 9 bases; unmatched junction nucleotides: 6. The CDR3 region is CASSYQGAGAQYF. CDR3 sequence (DNA): TGTGCCAGCAGTTATCAGGGGGCAGGGGCCCAGTACTTC.

CDR3 region: CAIRNSGGITYEQYF. The CDR3 nucleotides read TGTGCCATCAGGAATAGCGGGGGGATTACCTACGAGCAGTACTTC. The chain uses TRBV10-3 and TRBJ2-7; the match to TRBD2 covers 10 bases. V trimming: 6 bases; J trimming: 2 bases; junction bases outside the gene matches: 7. This CDR3 has 15 residues. CDR1 is ENHRY, CDR2 SYGVKD, per germline.

The chain couples TRBV7-9 to TRBJ1-5; TRBD1 aligns across 7 bases. This CDR3 is built from 18 residues. V gave up 4 bases and J gave up 0 bases; unmatched junction bases: 12. Germline lookup yields CDR1 SEHNR and CDR2 FQNEAQ (reference sequence). CDR3 protein: CASSSDRPRDYSNQPQHF. CDR3 in DNA: TGTGCCAGCAGCTCGGACAGGCCCCGCGATTATAGCAATCAGCCCCAGCATTTT.

This chain connects TRBV7-2 to TRBJ1-6; unclear D gene. V dropped 5 bases and J dropped 6 bases, with 17 bases sitting between them. Per germline, CDR1 SGHTA and CDR2 FQGNSA. There are 16 residues in the CDR3. The CDR3 loop reads CASSPNTGIGNSPLHF. The CDR3 DNA is TGTGCCAGCAGCCCCAATACGGGGATAGGTAATTCACCCCTCCACTTT.

This clone occurred once. The chain carries TRBV6-2 or TRBV6-3 and TRBJ1-2; D perhaps matches TRBD1 (5 bases). Germline CDR1 and CDR2: MNHEY and SVGEGT. CDR3 length: 14 amino acids. Trimming removed 5 bases from V and 4 bases from J, with 14 bases in between. CDR3 residues: CASSNLGVFYGYTF. CDR3 DNA sequence: TGTGCCAGCAGTAACCTAGGGGTATTCTATGGCTACACCTTC.

This clone was recorded a few times. The gene calls are TRBV18 and TRBJ2-3; 8 bases are a match to TRBD2. The CDR3 totals 16 residues. Germline CDR1 KGHSH, CDR2 LQKENI. V dropped 2 bases and J dropped 0; count of bases not matched to a gene: 4. Here the CDR3 DNA reads TGTGCCAGCTCACCATTTGGACTAGCTAGCACAGATACGCAGTATTTT. Residues: CASSPFGLASTDTQYF. Complete variable domain (other parts from reference TRBV18 and TRBJ2-3): NAGVMQNPRHLVRRRGQEARLRCSPMKGHSHVYWYRQLPEEGLKFMVYLQKENIIDESGMPKERFSAEFPKEGPSILRIQQVVRGDSAAYFCASSPFGLASTDTQYFGPGTRLTVL.

The chain couples TRBV5-4 to TRBJ1-2; 8 nucleotides align to TRBD1. The V segment lost 2 bases and the J segment 13 bases; nucleotides outside the gene matches: 7. This CDR3 is built from 12 residues. Germline CDR1 reads SGHNT; CDR2 reads YYREEE (reference sequence). CDR3 coding DNA: TGTGCCAGCAGCTTACAGACAGGGGTTGTCACCTTC. Protein: CASSLQTGVVTF. Based on the CDR3 plus reference TRBV5-4 and TRBJ1-2, the full variable domain is ETGVTQSPTHLIKTRGQQVTLRCSSQSGHNTVSWYQQALGQGPQFIFQYYREEENGRGNFPPRFSGLQFPNYSSELNVNALELDDSALYLCASSLQTGVVTFGSGTRLTVV.

The chain links TRBV25-1 to TRBJ1-4; 7 bases agree with TRBD1. The CDR3 covers 13 residues. Unmatched junction bases numbered 6, after V lost 6 bases and J lost 8 bases. Per the germline V gene, CDR1 is MGHDK and CDR2 is SYGVNS. CDR3 residues: CASRRGLGEKLFF. The CDR3 DNA reads as TGTGCCAGCAGGAGGGGGCTAGGAGAAAAACTGTTTTTT.

The chain carries TRBV27 and TRBJ1-5; a possible D gene is TRBD1 (6 bases). V lost 4 bases and J lost 6, with 10 bases in between. The germline CDR1 and CDR2 sequences are MNHEY and SMNVEV (reference sequence). This CDR3 is 13 amino acids long. CDR3 sequence reads: CASSYRDGQPQHF. Written as DNA, the CDR3 is TGTGCCAGCAGTTACAGGGATGGTCAGCCCCAGCATTTT.